This T cell receptor (beta chain) was sequenced during a study of cytomegalovirus exposure and HLA in healthy donors. It was with 60 Vbeta and 13 Jbeta primers that the PCR ran. Original analysis: In a later analysis, about 9.9 million of around 75 million unique beta chains occurred in at least two donors. Clones were sequenced by immunoSEQ multiplex PCR, and TCRdb holds only the in-frame ones, with some missing. V and J calls and clone size are copied from that table; D and trimming were computed from the DNA. The sample has about 170,000 clones, roughly 80% seen once. General study points: Later analysis identified a missense DCLRE1C variant that was linked to TCR beta V- and J-gene trimming. The study flagged around 160 TCR beta chains as cytomegalovirus-associated.

After removal of 6 bases from V and 4 bases from J, the junction contained 5 bases not matched to a gene. The V gene's germline CDR1 is SNHLY and CDR2 FYNNEI. The CDR3 runs 14 residues. A note on this clone: Its antigen is as yet unknown.

The TCR sequence derives from a woman in her late teens or twenties in good health and CMV-seronegative. Source material: PBMCs. V gene TRBV2 combines with J gene TRBJ1-3, with 8 bases lining up with TRBD1. The CDR3 reads CASSLTGVGNTIYF. CDR3 bases: TGTGCCAGCAGCTTGACAGGGGTCGGAAACACCATATATTTT.